Listed below are T cell receptor beta chains from one sample, sequenced in a study of CD8 T cells in ankylosing spondylitis. A single record per CDR3 protein comes from TCRdb applying MiXCR to the 5' RACE reads. Counted here are some 840,000 distinct CDR3 sequences, 10% to 15% occurring once; the ten biggest clones make up approximately 0.5%. The sequencing input was blood, either unsorted or a sorted T cell fraction (not recorded which). These receptors were obtained from a male donor with ankylosing spondylitis. CDR3s include the opening cysteine and the closing phenylalanine or tryptophan. Fields, in order: CDR3 protein, CDR3 DNA, D gene, clone size, J gene, V gene. A D gene is named only where the DNA matches it firmly. Clone size is shown for a subset of rows, as once, few, many or a class of expanded clone.

CASSPGIFQPQHF | TGTGCCAGCAGTCCCGGGATCTTTCAGCCCCAGCATTTT | . | many | TRBJ1-5 | TRBV6-1
CASSLESAGYGYTF | TGCGCCAGCAGCTTGGAGAGTGCTGGGTATGGCTACACCTTC | . | many | TRBJ1-2 | TRBV5-1
CASLDGQGRNIQYF | TGTGCCTCCCTCGATGGACAGGGAAGGAACATTCAGTACTTC | TRBD1 | . | TRBJ2-4 | TRBV6-1
CASSYDSSSYNEQFF | TGTGCCAGCAGCTACGACTCGAGCTCCTACAATGAGCAGTTCTTC | . | many | TRBJ2-1 | TRBV7-3
CSVRGGVTYNEQFF | TGCAGCGTTCGGGGGGGGGTAACCTACAATGAGCAGTTCTTC | TRBD2 | many | TRBJ2-1 | TRBV29-1
CSASILDRGNQPQHF | TGCAGTGCCTCAATACTAGACAGGGGCAATCAGCCCCAGCATTTT | TRBD1 | . | TRBJ1-5 | TRBV20-1
CASSLEGLGGYTF | TGTGCCAGCAGCTTGGAGGGGTTAGGAGGCTACACCTTC | . | many | TRBJ1-2 | TRBV6-2/TRBV6-3
CSAHRDRGPHTEAFF | TGCAGCGCGCACCGGGACAGGGGGCCTCACACTGAAGCTTTCTTT | TRBD1 | many | TRBJ1-1 | TRBV29-1
CSLWTGGDGYTF | TGCAGCCTATGGACAGGGGGCGATGGCTACACCTTC | TRBD1 | few | TRBJ1-2 | TRBV29-1
CASVLGGAGQETQYF | TGTGCCAGCGTCTTAGGGGGGGCGGGACAAGAGACCCAGTACTTC | . | few | TRBJ2-5 | TRBV28
CASSLSLLRTQYF | TGTGCCAGCAGCTTATCTCTGCTGCGGACCCAGTACTTC | . | . | TRBJ2-5 | TRBV7-9
CASSYRMDRVYYEQYF | TGTGCCAGCAGTTACAGGATGGACAGGGTGTACTACGAGCAGTACTTC | TRBD1 | few | TRBJ2-7 | TRBV6-2/TRBV6-3
CASSETRQLTNYGYTF | TGTGCCAGCAGTGAAACAAGGCAGCTAACTAACTACGGCTACACCTTC | . | few | TRBJ1-2 | TRBV2
CASSLELAGGTDTQYF | TGCGCCAGCAGCTTGGAACTAGCGGGAGGCACAGATACGCAGTATTTT | TRBD2 | many | TRBJ2-3 | TRBV5-1
CASSPLVVRETQYF | TGTGCCAGCTCACCACTGGTTGTACGGGAGACCCAGTACTTC | . | few | TRBJ2-5 | TRBV18
CASSLRAGANTEAFF | TGTGCCAGCAGCCTCAGGGCAGGGGCGAACACTGAAGCTTTCTTT | . | many | TRBJ1-1 | TRBV7-2
CASSLAPQGHWEQYF | TGTGCCAGCAGCTTAGCGCCACAGGGGCATTGGGAGCAGTACTTC | TRBD1 | . | TRBJ2-7 | TRBV7-2
CSVGAGGSGEKLFF | TGCAGCGTTGGGGCAGGGGGCTCTGGTGAAAAACTGTTTTTT | TRBD1 | many | TRBJ1-4 | TRBV29-1
CSARGKLAGLTGELFF | TGCAGTGCTAGAGGGAAACTAGCGGGACTAACCGGGGAGCTGTTTTTT | TRBD2 | . | TRBJ2-2 | TRBV20-1
CASSLNGRASYEQYF | TGTGCCAGCAGCCTAAACGGCAGGGCTTCCTACGAGCAGTACTTC | . | few | TRBJ2-7 | TRBV7-2
CASTGLAGPGELFF | TGCGCCAGCACCGGACTAGCGGGGCCCGGGGAGCTGTTTTTT | TRBD2 | few | TRBJ2-2 | TRBV5-1
CATESGTLSTDTQYF | TGTGCCACGGAGAGTGGGACCCTTAGCACAGATACGCAGTATTTT | . | . | TRBJ2-3 | TRBV28
CASSQRGGNQPQHF | TGCGCCAGCAGCCAAAGAGGGGGCAATCAGCCCCAGCATTTT | . | many | TRBJ1-5 | TRBV4-3
CASSRRTGGSNTGELFF | TGTGCCAGCAGCCGTAGGACAGGGGGCTCCAACACCGGGGAGCTGTTTTTT | TRBD1 | . | TRBJ2-2 | TRBV6-1
CASSLGVTNEQYF | TGCGCCAGCAGCTTGGGGGTGACTAACGAGCAGTACTTC | . | . | TRBJ2-7 | TRBV5-1
CASSPGTGGGETQYF | TGCGCCAGCAGCCCAGGGACAGGGGGGGGCGAGACCCAGTACTTC | TRBD1 | . | TRBJ2-5 | TRBV5-1
CAIRKDRGGFHEQYF | TGTGCCATCAGGAAGGACAGGGGGGGTTTCCACGAGCAGTACTTC | TRBD1 | many | TRBJ2-7 | TRBV10-3
CSARDLGRYNEQFF | TGCAGTGCTAGAGATCTGGGCCGGTACAATGAGCAGTTCTTC | . | . | TRBJ2-1 | TRBV20-1
CSASEVAADTQYF | TGCAGTGCTAGTGAGGTAGCAGCAGATACGCAGTATTTT | . | few | TRBJ2-3 | TRBV20-1
CASSLVGGNYGYTF | TGTGCCAGCAGCTTAGTCGGGGGGAACTATGGCTACACCTTC | . | many | TRBJ1-2 | TRBV7-2
CSVNLQIMNTEAFF | TGCAGCGTTAATTTACAGATAATGAACACTGAAGCTTTCTTT | . | many | TRBJ1-1 | TRBV29-1
CSAAGGRNTEAFF | TGCAGTGCTGCAGGGGGTAGAAACACTGAAGCTTTCTTT | TRBD1 | many | TRBJ1-1 | TRBV20-1
CSARPGAGLDNEQFF | TGCAGTGCTAGACCCGGAGCCGGTTTGGACAATGAGCAGTTCTTC | . | . | TRBJ2-1 | TRBV20-1
CSARDSVTTYEQYF | TGCAGTGCTAGGGATAGCGTAACTACCTACGAGCAGTACTTC | . | . | TRBJ2-7 | TRBV20-1
CASSSRDSLGGTEAFF | TGTGCCAGCAGCTCCCGGGACAGCTTGGGGGGCACTGAAGCTTTCTTT | TRBD1 | many | TRBJ1-1 | TRBV7-9
CASSLDRGRWGIQYF | TGTGCCAGCAGCCTCGATAGGGGCCGGTGGGGCATTCAGTACTTC | . | . | TRBJ2-4 | TRBV11-2
CSVEELAGYTDTQYF | TGCAGCGTTGAAGAGCTAGCGGGGTACACAGATACGCAGTATTTT | TRBD2 | many | TRBJ2-3 | TRBV29-1
CSANDARGRGVTEAFF | TGCAGTGCTAACGATGCTCGGGGCCGAGGAGTGACTGAAGCTTTCTTT | . | many | TRBJ1-1 | TRBV20-1
CASSQHRFADTDTQYF | TGTGCCAGCAGCCAACACAGGTTCGCAGATACTGATACGCAGTATTTT | . | . | TRBJ2-3 | TRBV3-1
CASSPREQEGYEQYF | TGTGCCAGCAGCCCACGAGAACAGGAAGGGTACGAGCAGTACTTC | . | many | TRBJ2-7 | TRBV7-2
CASSSSHRVDLDEQFF | TGTGCCAGCAGCTCCAGCCATAGGGTGGATTTGGATGAGCAGTTCTTC | . | . | TRBJ2-1 | TRBV4-2
CSTQGQENIQYF | TGCAGCACCCAGGGTCAGGAAAACATTCAGTACTTC | . | . | TRBJ2-4 | TRBV29-1